The rows below give T cell receptor beta chains drawn from one sample of a study of CD8 T cells in Susac syndrome. From the immunoSEQ multiplex PCR reads, TCRdb called clonotypes with MiXCR, one entry per CDR3 protein. The sample records some 80,000 distinct CDR3 sequences, 94% being singletons. Sequenced input: CD8+ T cells from PBMCs. These receptors originate from a human donor in good health. Each CDR3 is given with its conserved first and last residue. A D gene is named only where the DNA matches it firmly. Size is omitted from some rows. Given values are once, few, many or a class for expanded clones.

cdr3_aa cdr3_nt d_call v_call clone_size j_call
CSARDLRSGPGANVLTF TGCAGTGCTAGAGATCTCAGGTCAGGCCCTGGGGCCAACGTCCTGACTTTC NA TRBV20-1 NA TRBJ2-6
CASSVDPAGTGANVLTF TGTGCCAGCAGCGTTGACCCGGCGGGGACTGGGGCCAACGTCCTGACTTTC NA TRBV9 NA TRBJ2-6
CSARGFGSGQDLNIQYF TGCAGTGCTAGAGGGTTTGGGTCCGGCCAGGATTTAAACATTCAGTACTTC NA TRBV20-1 NA TRBJ2-4
CASSPQGPGELFF TGTGCCAGCAGTCCCCAAGGGCCCGGGGAGCTGTTTTTT NA TRBV12-3/TRBV12-4 NA TRBJ2-2
CAWSIQGLGDQPQHF TGTGCCTGGAGCATACAGGGGCTCGGGGATCAGCCCCAGCATTTT TRBD1 TRBV30 NA TRBJ1-5
CASSQDAGGLISGEQFF TGTGCCAGCAGCCAAGATGCGGGAGGGCTGATAAGCGGTGAGCAGTTCTTC TRBD2 TRBV3-1 once TRBJ2-1
CSVETYGYTF TGCAGCGTTGAGACCTATGGCTACACCTTC NA TRBV29-1 once TRBJ1-2
CASSYSAGASNTQYF TGTGCCAGCAGTTACTCGGCCGGCGCCTCGAATACGCAGTATTTT NA TRBV6-5 NA TRBJ2-3
CASSLRDTQETQYF TGTGCCAGCAGTTTACGGGACACCCAAGAGACCCAGTACTTC NA TRBV12-3/TRBV12-4 NA TRBJ2-5
CASSSPSQYGYTF TGTGCCAGCAGCTCCCCTTCCCAATATGGCTACACCTTC NA TRBV5-6 NA TRBJ1-2
CASSYGVTAEAFF TGTGCCAGCAGCTACGGCGTGACTGCAGAAGCTTTCTTT NA TRBV13 NA TRBJ1-1
CASSPPGPQSHGYTF TGTGCCAGCAGCCCACCCGGGCCCCAAAGCCACGGCTACACCTTC NA TRBV7-6 NA TRBJ1-2
CSASRQGSDTGELFF TGCAGTGCTAGTCGACAGGGGTCGGACACCGGGGAGCTGTTTTTT TRBD1 TRBV20-1 NA TRBJ2-2
CASSSHGTVEYTF TGTGCCAGCAGTTCCCACGGGACAGTAGAATACACCTTC TRBD1 TRBV12-3/TRBV12-4 NA TRBJ1-2
CASSRGGAGNQPQHF TGTGCCAGCAGCCGGGGGGGGGCAGGCAATCAGCCCCAGCATTTT NA TRBV6-2/TRBV6-3 NA TRBJ1-5
CASSLGQGQETQYF TGTGCCAGCAGCTTGGGACAGGGCCAAGAGACCCAGTACTTC TRBD1 TRBV5-1 few TRBJ2-5
CASSQGQGAIYEQYF TGCGCCAGCAGCCAAGGGCAGGGGGCCATTTACGAGCAGTACTTC TRBD1 TRBV4-1 NA TRBJ2-7
CASSISGGSNQPQHF TGTGCCAGCAGTATCTCAGGGGGTAGCAATCAGCCCCAGCATTTT TRBD1 TRBV6-5 NA TRBJ1-5
CASSSGTSLGNTIYF TGTGCCAGCAGCTCGGGTACATCCCTGGGAAACACCATATATTTT NA TRBV9 NA TRBJ1-3
CASEVASYYGYTF TGTGCCAGTGAGGTTGCGTCCTACTATGGCTACACCTTC NA TRBV11-2 NA TRBJ1-2
CASGLQGAGYQETQYF TGTGCTAGTGGCCTACAGGGGGCGGGGTACCAAGAGACCCAGTACTTC TRBD1 TRBV12-5 NA TRBJ2-5
CASSSGQAGDGYTF TGTGCCAGCAGCTCGGGACAGGCGGGGGATGGCTACACCTTC TRBD1 TRBV11-2 NA TRBJ1-2
CATSGGVSSYNEQFF TGTGCCACCAGCGGGGGCGTCAGCTCCTACAATGAGCAGTTCTTC NA TRBV15 NA TRBJ2-1
CASSRGGSNQPQHF TGTGCCAGCAGCCGGGGGGGTAGCAATCAGCCCCAGCATTTT NA TRBV5-4 NA TRBJ1-5
CASSQDSYPEAFF TGCGCCAGCAGCCAAGATTCGTACCCTGAAGCTTTCTTT NA TRBV4-1 NA TRBJ1-1
CASRTANYGYTF TGTGCCAGTCGGACGGCTAACTATGGCTACACCTTC NA TRBV27 NA TRBJ1-2
CASGGTGRGYTF TGTGCCAGCGGGGGGACAGGGCGCGGCTACACCTTC TRBD1 TRBV2 NA TRBJ1-2
CASSLVSRARLFF TGTGCCAGCAGCTTAGTTTCCAGGGCCAGGCTGTTTTTT NA TRBV13 NA TRBJ2-2
CASSTRSVYGYTF TGTGCCAGCAGTACCCGATCCGTCTATGGCTACACCTTC NA TRBV6-5 NA TRBJ1-2
CASSQESTGPGLSGAFF TGCGCCAGCAGCCAAGAGTCGACAGGGCCCGGCCTCTCGGGAGCTTTCTTT TRBD1 TRBV4-1 NA TRBJ1-1
CATSRERAADTQYF TGTGCCACCAGCAGAGAAAGGGCAGCAGATACGCAGTATTTT NA TRBV15 once TRBJ2-3
CASSVARADPNTEAFF TGTGCCAGCAGCGTAGCTCGGGCAGACCCGAACACTGAAGCTTTCTTT NA TRBV9 once TRBJ1-1
CATSRVTGDHEQYF TGTGCCACCAGCAGAGTGACAGGGGACCACGAGCAGTACTTC TRBD1 TRBV15 NA TRBJ2-7
CASSVEWGSDYEQYF TGTGCCAGCAGCGTAGAATGGGGGAGCGACTACGAGCAGTACTTC NA TRBV9 NA TRBJ2-7
CASSFRGQGYTF TGTGCCAGCAGTTTCCGGGGTCAGGGCTACACCTTC NA TRBV28 NA TRBJ1-2
CASSLFLGERNEQFF TGTGCCAGCAGCCTCTTCTTAGGCGAACGCAATGAGCAGTTCTTC NA TRBV7-9 NA TRBJ2-1
CASSGGANEQFF TGTGCCAGCAGCGGGGGGGCCAATGAGCAGTTCTTC TRBD2 TRBV6-4 NA TRBJ2-1
CASSYSAGPYEQYF TGTGCCAGCAGTTACTCGGCGGGCCCCTACGAGCAGTACTTC NA TRBV6-2/TRBV6-3 once TRBJ2-7
CASSVARADEKLFF TGTGCCAGCAGCGTAGCCAGGGCGGATGAAAAACTGTTTTTT NA TRBV9 NA TRBJ1-4
CASSSDRVSYEQYF TGTGCCAGCAGCTCGGACAGGGTTTCCTACGAGCAGTACTTC TRBD1 TRBV9 NA TRBJ2-7
CASSQESGGTSYEQYF TGCGCCAGCAGCCAGGAGAGCGGGGGGACCTCCTACGAGCAGTACTTC TRBD2 TRBV4-1 NA TRBJ2-7
CATKSSGELFF TGTGCCACTAAGTCCAGCGGGGAGCTGTTTTTT NA TRBV15 NA TRBJ2-2
CSIVWTGGPNTEAFF TGCAGCATTGTATGGACAGGGGGACCGAACACTGAAGCTTTCTTT TRBD1 TRBV29-1 once TRBJ1-1
CASSFNSYNEQFF TGTGCCAGCAGCTTTAACTCCTACAATGAGCAGTTCTTC NA TRBV7-3 NA TRBJ2-1
CASSQEIIMGIPNTEAFF TGTGCCAGCAGCCAAGAGATTATTATGGGGATCCCCAACACTGAAGCTTTCTTT NA TRBV4-2 NA TRBJ1-1
CASSSLLSGGLQETQYF TGTGCCAGCAGTTCCCTCCTTTCGGGGGGGCTACAAGAGACCCAGTACTTC TRBD2 TRBV27 NA TRBJ2-5
CAWTSGGVSYTF TGTGCCTGGACTTCGGGAGGGGTATCCTACACCTTC NA TRBV30 NA TRBJ1-2
CSASGDVTNYGYTF TGCAGTGCTAGTGGGGACGTGACTAACTATGGCTACACCTTC NA TRBV20-1 NA TRBJ1-2
CASKWVGEETQYF TGTGCCAGCAAGTGGGTTGGGGAAGAGACCCAGTACTTC NA TRBV5-4 NA TRBJ2-5
CSVEAQGSYNEQFF TGCAGCGTTGAAGCCCAGGGGTCGTACAATGAGCAGTTCTTC NA TRBV29-1 once TRBJ2-1
CASSFPSGQGTLEGFNEQFF TGCGCCAGCAGCTTCCCCTCGGGGCAGGGGACCTTGGAGGGGTTCAATGAGCAGTTCTTC NA TRBV5-1 NA TRBJ2-1
CASSSPAEQYF TGTGCCAGCAGCTCGCCGGCCGAGCAGTACTTC NA TRBV7-8 once TRBJ2-7
CASSLLGLAGGKKETQYF TGTGCCAGCAGTTTGCTGGGACTAGCGGGAGGGAAAAAAGAGACCCAGTACTTC TRBD2 TRBV12-3/TRBV12-4 NA TRBJ2-5
CASTLAREQFF TGTGCCAGCACCTTAGCTCGGGAGCAGTTCTTC NA TRBV27 NA TRBJ2-1
CASNNGRGTNYGYTF TGCGCCAGCAACAACGGACGGGGGACTAACTATGGCTACACCTTC NA TRBV5-1 NA TRBJ1-2
CASSVTGDNQPQHF TGTGCCAGCAGCGTCACAGGGGACAATCAGCCCCAGCATTTT TRBD1 TRBV9 NA TRBJ1-5